This T cell receptor (beta chain) was observed in a study of blood T cell repertoires in COVID-19. Study-level background: T cells, B-cell-depleted T cells, or PBMCs supplied cDNA or gDNA.

Original handling: Amplification from reference gene primers served as the basis for estimated nucleated cell counts. TCRdb keeps only in-frame clones here, not all; method: immunoSEQ multiplex PCR. The DNA gave D and trimming, while V, J and clone size come from that table. The table has 130,000 or so clones, approximately 89% seen once. The germline gives CDR1 SGHNT, CDR2 YYREEE (reference sequence). V was clipped by 2 bases and J by 6 bases, with 15 bases between them. The CDR3 is 14 amino acids. The source of this sequence is a man in his fifties or sixties with active or convalescent COVID-19. The sequencing sample was made of peripheral blood. The rearrangement joins TRBV5-4 to TRBJ2-7, with D possibly matching TRBD2 (6 bases). The CDR3 region has the DNA TGTGCCAGCAGCTTATCAGGGTCCGGGGGCGAGCAGTACTTC. Translating gives CASSLSGSGGEQYF.